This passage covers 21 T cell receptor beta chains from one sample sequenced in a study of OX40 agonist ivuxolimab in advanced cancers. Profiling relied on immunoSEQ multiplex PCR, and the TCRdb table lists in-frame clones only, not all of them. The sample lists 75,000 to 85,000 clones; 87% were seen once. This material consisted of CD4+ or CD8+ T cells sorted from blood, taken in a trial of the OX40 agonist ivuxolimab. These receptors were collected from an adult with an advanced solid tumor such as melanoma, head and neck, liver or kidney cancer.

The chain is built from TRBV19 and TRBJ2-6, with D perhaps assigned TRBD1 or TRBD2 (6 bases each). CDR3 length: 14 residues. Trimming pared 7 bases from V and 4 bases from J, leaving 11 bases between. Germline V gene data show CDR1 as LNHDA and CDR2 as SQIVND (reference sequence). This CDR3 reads CASTVGGGANVLTF. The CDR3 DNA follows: TGTGCCAGTACGGTCGGGGGCGGGGCCAACGTCCTGACTTTC.

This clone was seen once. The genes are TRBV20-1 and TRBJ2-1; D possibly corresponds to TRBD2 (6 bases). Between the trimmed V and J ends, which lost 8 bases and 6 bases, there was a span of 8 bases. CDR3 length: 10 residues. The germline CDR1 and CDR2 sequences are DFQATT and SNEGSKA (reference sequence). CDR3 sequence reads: CSLASNEQFF. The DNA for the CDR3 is TGCAGTCTAGCGAGCAATGAGCAGTTCTTC.

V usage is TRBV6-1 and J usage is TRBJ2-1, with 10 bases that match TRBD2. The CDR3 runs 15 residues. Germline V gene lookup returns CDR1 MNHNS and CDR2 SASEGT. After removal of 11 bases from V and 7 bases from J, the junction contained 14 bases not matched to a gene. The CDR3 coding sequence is TGTGCCCACTCAGCCGGGTCTAGCGGGAGAAATGAGCAGTTCTTC. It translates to CAHSAGSSGRNEQFF.

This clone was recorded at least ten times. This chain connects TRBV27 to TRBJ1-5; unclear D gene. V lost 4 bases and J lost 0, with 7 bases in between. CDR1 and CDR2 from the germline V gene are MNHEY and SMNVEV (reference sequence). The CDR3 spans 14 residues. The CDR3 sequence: CASSSTDSNQPQHF. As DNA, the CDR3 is TGTGCCAGCAGTTCCACAGATAGCAATCAGCCCCAGCATTTT.

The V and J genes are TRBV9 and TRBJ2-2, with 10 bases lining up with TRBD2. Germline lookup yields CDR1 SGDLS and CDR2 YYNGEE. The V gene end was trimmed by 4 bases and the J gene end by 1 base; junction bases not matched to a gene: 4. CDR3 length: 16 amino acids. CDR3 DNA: TGTGCCAGCAGCCCGAGGACTAGCGGGAACACCGGGGAGCTGTTTTTT. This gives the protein CASSPRTSGNTGELFF.

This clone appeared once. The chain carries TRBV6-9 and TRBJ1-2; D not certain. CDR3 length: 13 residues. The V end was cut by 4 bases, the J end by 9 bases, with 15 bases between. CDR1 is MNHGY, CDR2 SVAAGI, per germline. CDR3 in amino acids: CASSSPTAGSYTF. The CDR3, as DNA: TGTGCCAGCAGTTCCCCCACCGCGGGGAGCTACACCTTC.

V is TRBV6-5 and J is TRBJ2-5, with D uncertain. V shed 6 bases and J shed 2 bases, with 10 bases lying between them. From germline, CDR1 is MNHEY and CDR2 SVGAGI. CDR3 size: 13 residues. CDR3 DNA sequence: TGTGCCAGCAGGGCCAATCCACAAGAGACCCAGTACTTC. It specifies CASRANPQETQYF.

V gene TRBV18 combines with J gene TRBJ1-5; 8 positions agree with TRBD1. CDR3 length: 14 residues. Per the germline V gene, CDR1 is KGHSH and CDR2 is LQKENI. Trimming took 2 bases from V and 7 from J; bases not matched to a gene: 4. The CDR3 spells CASSPRTGTQPQHF. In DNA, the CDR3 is TGTGCCAGCTCACCAAGGACAGGGACACAGCCCCAGCATTTT.

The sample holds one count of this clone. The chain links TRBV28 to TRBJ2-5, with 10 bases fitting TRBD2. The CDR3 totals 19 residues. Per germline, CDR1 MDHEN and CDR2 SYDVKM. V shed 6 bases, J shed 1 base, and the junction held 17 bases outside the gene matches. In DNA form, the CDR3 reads TGTGCCAGCAGCCGAGATACTTTCCTAGCGGGAGAGACCCAAGAGACCCAGTACTTC. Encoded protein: CASSRDTFLAGETQETQYF.

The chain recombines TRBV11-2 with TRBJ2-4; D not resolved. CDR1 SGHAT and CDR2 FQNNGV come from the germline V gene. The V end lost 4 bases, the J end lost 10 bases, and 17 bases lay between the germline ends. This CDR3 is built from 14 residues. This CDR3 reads CASSSSLVDGIQYF. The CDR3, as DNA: TGTGCCAGCAGCTCCTCCCTCGTAGACGGGATTCAGTACTTC.

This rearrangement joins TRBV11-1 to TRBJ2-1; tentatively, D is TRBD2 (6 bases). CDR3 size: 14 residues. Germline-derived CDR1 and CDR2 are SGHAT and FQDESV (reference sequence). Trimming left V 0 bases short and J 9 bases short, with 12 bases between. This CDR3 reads CASSLAGGFGEQFF. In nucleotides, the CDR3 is TGTGCCAGCAGCTTAGCGGGAGGATTCGGTGAGCAGTTCTTC.

The CDR3 DNA sequence: TGTGCCTGGAGTCCCACCCCGACTAGCTCTCGGCTCACCGGGGAGCTGTTTTTT. It yields the protein CAWSPTPTSSRLTGELFF. V usage is TRBV30 and J usage is TRBJ2-2, with 7 nucleotides matching TRBD2. V was pared by 2 bases and J by 4 bases, with 16 bases of the junction left unmatched. The CDR3 contains 18 residues. The V gene's germline CDR1 is GTSNPN and CDR2 SVGIG (reference sequence).

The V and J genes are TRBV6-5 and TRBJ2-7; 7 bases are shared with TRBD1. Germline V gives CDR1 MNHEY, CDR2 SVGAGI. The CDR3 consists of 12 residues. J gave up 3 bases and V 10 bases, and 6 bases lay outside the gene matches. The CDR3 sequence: CAIIGQVYEQYF. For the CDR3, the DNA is TGTGCCATTATCGGACAGGTCTACGAGCAGTACTTC.

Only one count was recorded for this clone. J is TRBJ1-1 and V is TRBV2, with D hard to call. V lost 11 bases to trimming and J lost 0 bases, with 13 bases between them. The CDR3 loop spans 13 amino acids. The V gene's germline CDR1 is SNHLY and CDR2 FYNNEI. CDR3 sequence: CAGEEVVNTEAFF. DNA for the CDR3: TGTGCCGGAGAAGAAGTAGTGAACACTGAAGCTTTCTTT.

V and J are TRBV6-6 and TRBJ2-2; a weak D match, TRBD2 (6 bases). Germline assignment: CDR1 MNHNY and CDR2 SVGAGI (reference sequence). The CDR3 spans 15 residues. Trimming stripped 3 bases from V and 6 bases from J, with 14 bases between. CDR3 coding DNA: TGTGCCAGCAGTTATTCTGGGGGGTTCCCCGGGGAGCTGTTTTTT. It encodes CASSYSGGFPGELFF.

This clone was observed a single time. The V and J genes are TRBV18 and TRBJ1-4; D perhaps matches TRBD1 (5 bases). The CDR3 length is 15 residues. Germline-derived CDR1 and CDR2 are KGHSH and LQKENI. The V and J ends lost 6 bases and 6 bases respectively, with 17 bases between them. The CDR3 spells CASSAGQIRHEKLFF. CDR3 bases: TGTGCCAGCTCGGCGGGGCAGATAAGACATGAAAAACTGTTTTTT. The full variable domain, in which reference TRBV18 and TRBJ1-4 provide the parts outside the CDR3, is NAGVMQNPRHLVRRRGQEARLRCSPMKGHSHVYWYRQLPEEGLKFMVYLQKENIIDESGMPKERFSAEFPKEGPSILRIQQVVRGDSAAYFCASSAGQIRHEKLFFGSGTQLSVL.

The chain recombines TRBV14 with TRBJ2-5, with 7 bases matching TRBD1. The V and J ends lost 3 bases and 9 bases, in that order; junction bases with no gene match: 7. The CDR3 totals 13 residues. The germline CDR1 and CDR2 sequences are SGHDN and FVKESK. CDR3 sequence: CASSQADRDPQYF. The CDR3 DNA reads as TGTGCCAGCAGCCAGGCTGACAGGGACCCCCAGTACTTC.

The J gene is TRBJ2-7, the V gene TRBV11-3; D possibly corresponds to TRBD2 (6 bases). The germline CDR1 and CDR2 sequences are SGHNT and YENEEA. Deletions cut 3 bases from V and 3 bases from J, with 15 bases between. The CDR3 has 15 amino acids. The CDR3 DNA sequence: TGTGCCAGCAGCTTCGCGGGGAACTTCGACTACGAGCAGTACTTC. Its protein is CASSFAGNFDYEQYF.

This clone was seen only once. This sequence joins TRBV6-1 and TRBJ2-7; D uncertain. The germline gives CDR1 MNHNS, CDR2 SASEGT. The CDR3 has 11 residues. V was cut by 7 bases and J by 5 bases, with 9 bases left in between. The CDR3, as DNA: TGTGCCAGCAAAGGGCGAGACGAGCAGTACTTC. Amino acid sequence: CASKGRDEQYF.

Here the CDR3 DNA reads TGTGCCAGCTCACCAGGGAATCAGCCCCAGCATTTT. This translates into CASSPGNQPQHF. This chain connects TRBV18 to TRBJ1-5; the D is unclear. CDR1 is KGHSH, CDR2 LQKENI, per germline. CDR3 length: 12 amino acids. Trimming pared 2 bases from V and 4 bases from J, leaving 3 bases between.

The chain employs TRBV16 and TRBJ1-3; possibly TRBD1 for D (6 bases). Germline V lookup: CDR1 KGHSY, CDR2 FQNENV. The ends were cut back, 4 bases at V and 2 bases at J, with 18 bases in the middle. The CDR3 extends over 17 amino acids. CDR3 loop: CASSPDITGIPGNTIYF. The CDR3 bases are TGTGCCAGCAGCCCGGACATTACAGGGATTCCTGGAAACACCATATATTTT.